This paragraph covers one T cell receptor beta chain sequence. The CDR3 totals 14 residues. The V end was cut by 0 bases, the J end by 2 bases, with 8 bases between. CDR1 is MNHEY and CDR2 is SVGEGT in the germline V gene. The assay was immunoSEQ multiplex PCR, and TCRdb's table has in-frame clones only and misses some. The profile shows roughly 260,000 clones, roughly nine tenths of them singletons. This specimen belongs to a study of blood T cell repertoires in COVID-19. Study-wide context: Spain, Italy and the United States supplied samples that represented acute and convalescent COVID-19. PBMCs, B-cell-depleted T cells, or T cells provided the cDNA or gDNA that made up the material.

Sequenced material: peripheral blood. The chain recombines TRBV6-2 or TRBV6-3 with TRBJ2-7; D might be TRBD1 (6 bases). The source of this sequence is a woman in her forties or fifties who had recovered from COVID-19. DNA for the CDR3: TGTGCCAGCAGTTACTCCACAGGGCCCTACGAGCAGTACTTC. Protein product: CASSYSTGPYEQYF.